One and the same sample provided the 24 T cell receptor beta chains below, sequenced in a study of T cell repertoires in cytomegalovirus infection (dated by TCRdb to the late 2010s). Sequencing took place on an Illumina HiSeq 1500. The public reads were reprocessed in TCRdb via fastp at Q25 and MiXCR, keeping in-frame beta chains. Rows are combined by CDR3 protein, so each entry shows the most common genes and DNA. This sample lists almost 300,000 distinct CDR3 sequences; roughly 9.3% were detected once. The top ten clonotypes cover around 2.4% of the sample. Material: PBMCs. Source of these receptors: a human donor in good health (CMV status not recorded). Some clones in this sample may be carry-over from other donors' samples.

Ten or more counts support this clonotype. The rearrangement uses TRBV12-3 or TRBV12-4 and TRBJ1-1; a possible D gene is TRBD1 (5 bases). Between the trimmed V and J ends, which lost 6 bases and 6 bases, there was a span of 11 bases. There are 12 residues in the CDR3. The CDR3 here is CASREQGPEAFF. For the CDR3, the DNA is TGTGCCAGCAGGGAGCAGGGCCCTGAAGCTTTCTTT.

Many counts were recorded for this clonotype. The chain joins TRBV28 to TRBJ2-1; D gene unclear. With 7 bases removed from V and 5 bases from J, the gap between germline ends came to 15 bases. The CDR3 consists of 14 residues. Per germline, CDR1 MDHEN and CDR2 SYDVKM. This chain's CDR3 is CASTLGGSNNEQFF. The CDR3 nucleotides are TGTGCCAGCACCCTAGGCGGCAGCAACAATGAGCAGTTCTTC. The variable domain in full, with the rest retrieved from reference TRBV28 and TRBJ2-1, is DVKVTQSSRYLVKRTGEKVFLECVQDMDHENMFWYRQDPGLGLRLIYFSYDVKMKEKGDIPEGYSVSREKKERFSLILESASTNQTSMYLCASTLGGSNNEQFFGPGTRLTVL.

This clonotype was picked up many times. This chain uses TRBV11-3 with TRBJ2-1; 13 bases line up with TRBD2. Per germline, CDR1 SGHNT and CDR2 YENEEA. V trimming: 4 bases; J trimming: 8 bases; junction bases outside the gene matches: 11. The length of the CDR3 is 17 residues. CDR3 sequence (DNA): TGTGCCAGCAGCTCCTCACTAGCGGGGGGGAGTCCGGATGAGCAGTTCTTC. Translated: CASSSSLAGGSPDEQFF.

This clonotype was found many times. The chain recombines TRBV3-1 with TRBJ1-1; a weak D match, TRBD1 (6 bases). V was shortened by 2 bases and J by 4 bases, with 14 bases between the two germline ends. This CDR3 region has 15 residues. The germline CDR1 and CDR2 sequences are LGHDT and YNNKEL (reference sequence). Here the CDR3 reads CASSQSPGVGTEAFF. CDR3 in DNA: TGTGCCAGCAGCCAAAGCCCAGGGGTGGGCACTGAAGCTTTCTTT.

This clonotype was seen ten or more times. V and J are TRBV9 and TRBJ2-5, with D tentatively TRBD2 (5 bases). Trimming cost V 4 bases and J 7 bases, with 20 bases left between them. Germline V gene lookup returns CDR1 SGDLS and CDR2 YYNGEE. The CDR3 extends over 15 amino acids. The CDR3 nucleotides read TGTGCCAGCAGCCCCTCCCAACGGGTAGAGGGGACCCAGTACTTC. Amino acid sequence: CASSPSQRVEGTQYF.

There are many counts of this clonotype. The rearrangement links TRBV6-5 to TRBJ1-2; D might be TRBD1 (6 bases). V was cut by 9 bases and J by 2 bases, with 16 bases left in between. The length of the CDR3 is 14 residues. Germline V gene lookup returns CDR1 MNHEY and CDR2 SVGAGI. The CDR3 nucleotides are TGTGCCAGTAGCCCCCAAACAGGGAACTATGGCTACACCTTC. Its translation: CASSPQTGNYGYTF.

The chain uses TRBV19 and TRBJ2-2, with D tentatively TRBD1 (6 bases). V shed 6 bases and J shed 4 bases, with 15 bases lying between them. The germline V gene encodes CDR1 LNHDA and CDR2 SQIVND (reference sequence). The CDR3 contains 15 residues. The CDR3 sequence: CASRETGVSTGELFF. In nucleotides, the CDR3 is TGTGCCAGTAGGGAGACAGGCGTAAGCACCGGGGAGCTGTTTTTT. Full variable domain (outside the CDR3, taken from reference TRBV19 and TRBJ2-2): DGGITQSPKYLFRKEGQNVTLSCEQNLNHDAMYWYRQDPGQGLRLIYYSQIVNDFQKGDIAEGYSVSREKKESFPLTVTSAQKNPTAFYLCASRETGVSTGELFFGEGSRLTVL.

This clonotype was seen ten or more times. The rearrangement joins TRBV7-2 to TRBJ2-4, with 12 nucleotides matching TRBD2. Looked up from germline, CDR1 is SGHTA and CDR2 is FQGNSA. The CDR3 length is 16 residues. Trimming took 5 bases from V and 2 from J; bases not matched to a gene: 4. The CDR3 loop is CASSETSGGTKNIQYF. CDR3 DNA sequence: TGTGCCAGCAGCGAAACTAGCGGGGGGACCAAAAACATTCAGTACTTC.

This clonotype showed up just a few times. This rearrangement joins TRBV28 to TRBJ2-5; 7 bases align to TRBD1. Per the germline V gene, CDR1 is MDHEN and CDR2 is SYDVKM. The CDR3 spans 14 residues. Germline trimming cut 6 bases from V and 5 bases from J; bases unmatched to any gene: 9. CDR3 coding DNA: TGTGCCAGCAGAGCCGGGACAGCTCGGGAGACCCAGTACTTC. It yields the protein CASRAGTARETQYF.

Here the CDR3 DNA reads TGCAGTGCTTTTCGGACAGGGGGAACGGAAGCTTTCTTT. It encodes CSAFRTGGTEAFF. This chain connects TRBV20-1 to TRBJ1-1; 10 bases agree with TRBD1. Germline V gene sequence: CDR1 DFQATT, CDR2 SNEGSKA (reference sequence). This CDR3 comprises 13 residues. V shed 5 bases, J shed 8 bases, and the junction held 8 bases outside the gene matches.

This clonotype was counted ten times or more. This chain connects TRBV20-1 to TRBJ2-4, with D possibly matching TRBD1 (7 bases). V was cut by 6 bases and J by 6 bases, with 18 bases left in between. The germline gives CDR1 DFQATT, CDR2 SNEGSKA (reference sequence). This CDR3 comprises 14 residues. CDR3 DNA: TGCAGTGCCCCTGACAGGGTGGGGGGAAACATTCAGTACTTC. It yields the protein CSAPDRVGGNIQYF.

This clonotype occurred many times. The CDR3 region is CASSPGQGLPEQYV. Written as DNA, the CDR3 is TGTGCCAGCTCCCCCGGACAGGGCCTTCCCGAGCAGTACGTC. V and J are TRBV18 and TRBJ2-7, with 8 bases identical to TRBD1. Germline loops: CDR1 KGHSH, CDR2 LQKENI. The CDR3 length is 14 residues. V gave up 6 bases and J gave up 6 bases; unmatched junction bases: 10.

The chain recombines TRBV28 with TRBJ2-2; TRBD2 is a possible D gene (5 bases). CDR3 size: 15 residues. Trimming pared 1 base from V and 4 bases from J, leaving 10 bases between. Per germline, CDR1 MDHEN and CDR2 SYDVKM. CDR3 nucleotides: TGTGCCAGCAGTTTATCTCTCGGAGGCACCGGGGAGCTGTTTTTT. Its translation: CASSLSLGGTGELFF.

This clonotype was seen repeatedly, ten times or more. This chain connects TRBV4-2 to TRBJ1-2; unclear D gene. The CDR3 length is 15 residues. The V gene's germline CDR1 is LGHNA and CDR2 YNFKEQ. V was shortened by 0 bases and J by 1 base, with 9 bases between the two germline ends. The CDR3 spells CASSQESGNNYGYTF. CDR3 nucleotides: TGTGCCAGCAGCCAAGAGTCCGGAAATAACTATGGCTACACCTTC.

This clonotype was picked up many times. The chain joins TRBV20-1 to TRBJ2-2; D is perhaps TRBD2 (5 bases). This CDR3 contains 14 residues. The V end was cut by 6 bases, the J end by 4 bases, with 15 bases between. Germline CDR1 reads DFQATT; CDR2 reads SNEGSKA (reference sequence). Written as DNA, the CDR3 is TGCAGTGCCACGGACCGGGGTGGCACCGGGGAGCTGTTTTTT. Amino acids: CSATDRGGTGELFF.

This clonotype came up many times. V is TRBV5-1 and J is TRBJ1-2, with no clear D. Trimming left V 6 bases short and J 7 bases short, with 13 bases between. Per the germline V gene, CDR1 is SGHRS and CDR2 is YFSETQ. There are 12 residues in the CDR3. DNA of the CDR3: TGCGCCAGCAAAATGGAGGGTATTGGCTACACCTTC. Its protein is CASKMEGIGYTF. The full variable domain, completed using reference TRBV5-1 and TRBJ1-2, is KAGVTQTPRYLIKTRGQQVTLSCSPISGHRSVSWYQQTPGQGLQFLFEYFSETQRNKGNFPGRFSGRQFSNSRSEMNVSTLELGDSALYLCASKMEGIGYTFGSGTRLTVV.

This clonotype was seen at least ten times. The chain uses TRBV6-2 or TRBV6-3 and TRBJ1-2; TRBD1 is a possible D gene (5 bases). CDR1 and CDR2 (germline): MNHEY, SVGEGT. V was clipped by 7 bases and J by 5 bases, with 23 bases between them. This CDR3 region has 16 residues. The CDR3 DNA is TGTGCCAGCAATCCCCTCGGCCTACGGGGGAGGTATGGCTACACCTTC. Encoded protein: CASNPLGLRGRYGYTF.

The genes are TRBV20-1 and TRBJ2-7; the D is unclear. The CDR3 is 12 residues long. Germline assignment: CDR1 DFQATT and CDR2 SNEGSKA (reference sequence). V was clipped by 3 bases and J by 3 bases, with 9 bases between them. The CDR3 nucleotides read TGCAGTGCTAGGCCAGGTTTCTACGAGCAGTACTTC. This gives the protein CSARPGFYEQYF.

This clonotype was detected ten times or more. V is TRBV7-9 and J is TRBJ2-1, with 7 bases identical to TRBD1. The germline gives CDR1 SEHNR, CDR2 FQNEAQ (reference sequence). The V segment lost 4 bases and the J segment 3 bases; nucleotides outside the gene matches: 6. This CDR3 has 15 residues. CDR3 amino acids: CASSSTGILYNEQFF. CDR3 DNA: TGTGCCAGCAGCTCGACAGGGATTCTCTACAATGAGCAGTTCTTC.

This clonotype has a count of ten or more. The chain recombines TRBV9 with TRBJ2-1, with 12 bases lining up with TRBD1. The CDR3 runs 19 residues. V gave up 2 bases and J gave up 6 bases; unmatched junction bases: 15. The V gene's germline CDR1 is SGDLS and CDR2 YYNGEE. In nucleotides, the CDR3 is TGTGCCAGCAGCGTTAGTCTCTTTACCGGGACAGGGGGCTCCAATGAGCAGTTCTTC. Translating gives CASSVSLFTGTGGSNEQFF. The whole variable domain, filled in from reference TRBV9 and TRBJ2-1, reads DSGVTQTPKHLITATGQRVTLRCSPRSGDLSVYWYQQSLDQGLQFLIQYYNGEERAKGNILERFSAQQFPDLHSELNLSSLELGDSALYFCASSVSLFTGTGGSNEQFFGPGTRLTVL.

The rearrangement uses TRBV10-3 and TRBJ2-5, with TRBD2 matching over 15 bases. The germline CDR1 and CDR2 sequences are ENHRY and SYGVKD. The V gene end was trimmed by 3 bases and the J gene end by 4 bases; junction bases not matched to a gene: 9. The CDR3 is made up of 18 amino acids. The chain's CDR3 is CAISDDGLAGGRRETQYF. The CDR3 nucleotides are TGTGCCATCAGTGATGATGGACTAGCGGGGGGGCGGCGAGAGACCCAGTACTTC.

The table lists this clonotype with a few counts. The CDR3 is CSVTKGWADTQYF. Written as DNA, the CDR3 is TGCAGCGTCACTAAGGGGTGGGCAGATACGCAGTATTTT. V usage is TRBV29-1 and J usage is TRBJ2-3; possibly TRBD1 for D (5 bases). CDR1 is SQVTM, CDR2 ANQGSEA, per germline. V lost 6 bases and J lost 4, with 14 bases in between. This CDR3 is built from 13 residues.

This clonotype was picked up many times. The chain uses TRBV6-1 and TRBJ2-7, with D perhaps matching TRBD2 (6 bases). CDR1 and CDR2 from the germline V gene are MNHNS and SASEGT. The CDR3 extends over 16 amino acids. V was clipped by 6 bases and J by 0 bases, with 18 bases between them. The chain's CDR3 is CASRKAGGPNSYEQYV. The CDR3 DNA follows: TGTGCCAGCAGGAAAGCCGGAGGGCCAAACTCCTACGAGCAGTACGTC.

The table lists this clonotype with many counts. The CDR3 spells CASSSAGGVYGYTF. The CDR3 DNA reads as TGTGCCAGCTCCTCCGCTGGCGGAGTTTATGGCTACACCTTC. The chain links TRBV7-2 to TRBJ1-2; D gene uncertain. CDR1 SGHTA and CDR2 FQGNSA come from the germline V gene. The CDR3 contains 14 residues. Trimming shortened V by 8 bases and J by 5 bases, and 18 bases separated the two germline ends.